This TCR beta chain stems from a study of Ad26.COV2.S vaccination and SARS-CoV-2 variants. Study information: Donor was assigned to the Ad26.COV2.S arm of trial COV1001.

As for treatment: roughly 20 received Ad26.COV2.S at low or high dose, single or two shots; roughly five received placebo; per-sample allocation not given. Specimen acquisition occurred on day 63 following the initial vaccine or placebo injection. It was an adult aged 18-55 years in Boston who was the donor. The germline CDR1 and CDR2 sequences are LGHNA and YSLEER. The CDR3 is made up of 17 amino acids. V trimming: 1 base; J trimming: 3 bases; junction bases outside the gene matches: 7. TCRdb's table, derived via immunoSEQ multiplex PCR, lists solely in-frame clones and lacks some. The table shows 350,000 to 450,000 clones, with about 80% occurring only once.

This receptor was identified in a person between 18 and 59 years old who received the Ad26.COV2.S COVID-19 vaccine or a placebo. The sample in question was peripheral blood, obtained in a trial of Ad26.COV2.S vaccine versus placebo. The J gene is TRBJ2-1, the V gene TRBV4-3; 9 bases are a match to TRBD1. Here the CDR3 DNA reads TGCGCCAGCAGCCAAGCGCCACAGGGGGCAATCTACAATGAGCAGTTCTTC. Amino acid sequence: CASSQAPQGAIYNEQFF.